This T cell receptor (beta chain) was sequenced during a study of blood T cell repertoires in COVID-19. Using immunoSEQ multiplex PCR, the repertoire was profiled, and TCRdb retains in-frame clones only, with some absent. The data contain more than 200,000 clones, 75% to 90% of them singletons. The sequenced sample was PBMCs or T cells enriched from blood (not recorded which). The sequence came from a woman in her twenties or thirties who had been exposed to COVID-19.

CDR3 sequence (DNA): TGTGCCAGCAGCTCGACTAGCGGGAGGAGCACAGATACGCAGTATTTT. Translation gives CASSSTSGRSTDTQYF. The chain links TRBV5-4 to TRBJ2-3; 13 nucleotides match TRBD2. Germline loops: CDR1 SGHNT, CDR2 YYREEE (reference sequence). CDR3 length: 16 residues. With 3 bases clipped from V and 0 bases from J, the junction kept 1 base outside the gene matches. Supplemented by reference TRBV5-4 and TRBJ2-3, the full variable domain reads ETGVTQSPTHLIKTRGQQVTLRCSSQSGHNTVSWYQQALGQGPQFIFQYYREEENGRGNFPPRFSGLQFPNYSSELNVNALELDDSALYLCASSSTSGRSTDTQYFGPGTRLTVL.